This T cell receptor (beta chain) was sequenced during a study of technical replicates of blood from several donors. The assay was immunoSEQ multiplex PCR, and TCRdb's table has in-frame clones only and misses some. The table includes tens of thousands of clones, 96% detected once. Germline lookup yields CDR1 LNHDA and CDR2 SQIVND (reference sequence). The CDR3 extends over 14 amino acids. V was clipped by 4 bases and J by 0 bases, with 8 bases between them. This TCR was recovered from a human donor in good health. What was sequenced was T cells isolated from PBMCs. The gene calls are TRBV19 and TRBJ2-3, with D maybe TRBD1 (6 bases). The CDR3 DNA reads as TGTGCCAGTAGTAAAGACAGGAGCACAGATACGCAGTATTTT. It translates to CASSKDRSTDTQYF.